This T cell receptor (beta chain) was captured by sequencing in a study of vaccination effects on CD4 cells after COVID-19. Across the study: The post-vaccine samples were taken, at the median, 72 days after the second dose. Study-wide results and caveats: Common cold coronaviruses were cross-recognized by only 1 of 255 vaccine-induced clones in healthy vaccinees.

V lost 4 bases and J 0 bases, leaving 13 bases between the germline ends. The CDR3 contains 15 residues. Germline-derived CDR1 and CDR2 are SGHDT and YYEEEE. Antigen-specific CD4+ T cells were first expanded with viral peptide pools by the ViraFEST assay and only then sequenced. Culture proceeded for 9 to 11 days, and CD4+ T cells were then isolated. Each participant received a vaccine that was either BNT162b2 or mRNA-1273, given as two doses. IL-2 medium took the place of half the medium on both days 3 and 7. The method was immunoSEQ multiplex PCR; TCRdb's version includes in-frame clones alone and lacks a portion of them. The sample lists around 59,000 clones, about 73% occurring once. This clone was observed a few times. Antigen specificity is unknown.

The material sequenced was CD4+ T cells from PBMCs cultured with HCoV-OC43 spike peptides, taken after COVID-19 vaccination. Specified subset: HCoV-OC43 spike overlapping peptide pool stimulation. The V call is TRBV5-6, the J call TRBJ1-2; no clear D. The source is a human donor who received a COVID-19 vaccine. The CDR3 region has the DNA TGTGCCAGCAGCCGGCCTGTAACAGCTAACTATGGCTACACCTTC. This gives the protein CASSRPVTANYGYTF.